Reported below is one T cell receptor beta chain. This clonotype is judged medium-sized (0.01 to 0.1%). It lacks a known antigen. One base away there is no much larger clone; base qualities are not given. Data came from an Illumina NovaSeq 6000. Using 5'RACE with constant-segment primers, TCRalpha and TCRbeta cDNA libraries were constructed, with sample barcodes and unique molecular identifiers added in the process. Trizol reagent was used to extract RNA from every sample. The libraries were amplified in two PCR steps, and the second step added a second sample barcode and Illumina TruSeq adapters. Sequencing of the libraries was done on an Illumina NovaSeq, producing 2 x 150 bp paired-end reads. The source study handled its data this way. Reads were demultiplexed and collapsed into UMI-guided consensus sequences with migec v1.2.7. With mixcr v2.1.11, UMI consensuses were aligned to TRA and TRB V and J templates and assembled into clonotypes. A clonotype was counted as expanded or contracted only when both edgeR and NoisET called the clonotype significant, with the noise models trained on biological replicates. For edgeR calls, the thresholds were a false discovery rate-adjusted p below 0.01 and a log2 fold-change of 1. As an exploratory analysis of dynamics, PCA with hierarchical clustering was applied to max-normalized trajectories of the 1000 most abundant clonotypes. Separately sequenced CD4+ and CD8+ repertoires were used to assign the CD4 or CD8 phenotype of responding clones. TCRdb handled the public reads itself, with Q25 trimming in fastp and clone calling in MiXCR, and kept productive beta chains. Entries are consolidated by CDR3 protein sequence, retaining the most common genes and DNA. It is TCRdb's table, rather than the study itself, that gives the V and J calls and clone size. Across this sample there are approximately 290,000 distinct CDR3 sequences, with 8% to 10% seen only once. The top ten hold 22% of the sample.

The data stem from a study of T-cell memory formation after mild COVID-19 (dated by TCRdb to about 2021). Context from the whole study: TCR sequence clusters from the two donors were found to be largely donor specific. In a couple of donors, T-cell clones that expanded and contracted after mild COVID-19 were followed by sequencing TCRalpha and TCRbeta repertoires longitudinally. The cohort was made up of two young adult volunteers, one female and one male, who were previously healthy. General conclusions and limits of the study: The detection of some responding clones in pre-infection memory suggests that pre-existing cross-reactive memory T cells joined the SARS-CoV-2 response. Contracting CD4+ clones were found mainly in CM and EM memory subsets, while CD8+ clones were enriched in EMRA. The second-wave clones that peaked on day 37 were not confirmed to be SARS-CoV-2 specific. Clones contracting from day 15 to 85 had balanced CD4/CD8 phenotypes, while a second wave expanding from day 15 to 37 was biased towards CD4+. Only a couple of mild cases were covered by the study, and larger cohorts that include severe cases with pre-infection samples were considered necessary.

Ficoll-Paque density gradient centrifugation was used to isolate PBMCs. Material for sequencing was PBMCs or a T cell subset sorted from them (not recorded which). This clonotype was sampled from a man younger than 35 who had mild COVID-19 (a few samples of this study predate the infection). The sample titles of this study are shuffled in the database, so cell type and time point are left out; the donor was told from shared clones.

The CDR3 loop reads CASSIIAGGDTQYF. The DNA is TGCGCCAGCAGCATCATAGCGGGAGGGGATACGCAGTATTTT. This chain joins TRBV5-1 to TRBJ2-3; TRBD2 agrees with 11 junctional bases. The germline V gene encodes CDR1 SGHRS and CDR2 YFSETQ. The CDR3 starts with the cysteine, ends with the phenylalanine, and has 14 residues. Only the CDR3 DNA stays, 42 bases, in frame from base 1. For this chain, trimming is 4 bases at the V end and 6 bases at the J end, and the number of junction bases without a gene match is 4.